Listed here are 6 T cell receptor beta chains from one sample, sequenced in a study of blood T cell repertoires in COVID-19. The assay was immunoSEQ multiplex PCR, and TCRdb's table has in-frame clones only and misses some. Seen here are some 180,000 clones, 75% to 85% observed once, and the top ten hold about 12%. Source material: peripheral blood. These receptors all stem from a woman older than 75 with COVID-19, enrolled during active disease.

This clone has just a few counts. The rearrangement links TRBV5-4 to TRBJ1-1; 10 bases fit TRBD1. V shed 4 bases, J shed 4 bases, and the junction held 10 bases outside the gene matches. There are 16 residues in the CDR3. CDR1 is SGHNT and CDR2 is YYREEE in the germline V gene (reference sequence). CDR3 in DNA: TGTGCCAGCAGCCATCCCGGGACAGGGGAACCCACTGAAGCTTTCTTT. Translating gives CASSHPGTGEPTEAFF.

This chain uses TRBV7-2 with TRBJ2-1; D is unclear. V dropped 5 bases and J dropped 8 bases, with 13 bases sitting between them. CDR1 and CDR2 from the germline V gene are SGHTA and FQGNSA. This CDR3 spans 13 amino acids. Here the CDR3 reads CASSPRIAYEQFF. CDR3 nucleotides: TGTGCCAGCAGCCCACGAATAGCCTATGAGCAGTTCTTC.

The chain joins TRBV6-5 to TRBJ1-2, with D possibly being TRBD1 (6 bases). The CDR3 spans 15 residues. The germline CDR1 and CDR2 sequences are MNHEY and SVGAGI. V was clipped by 7 bases and J by 8 bases, with 23 bases between them. The CDR3 sequence is CASILNPQGAGGYTF. In nucleotides, the CDR3 is TGTGCCAGCATCCTCAACCCACAGGGCGCCGGGGGCTACACCTTC.

This clone was seen more than once but under ten times. The gene calls are TRBV7-2 and TRBJ1-5, with unresolved D. Germline-derived CDR1 and CDR2 are SGHTA and FQGNSA. CDR3 length: 15 residues. Trimming removed 1 base at V and 4 bases at J, with 11 bases between. DNA of the CDR3: TGTGCCAGCAGCTTAGGCGGTCAGCCGAATCAGCCCCAGCATTTT. It encodes CASSLGGQPNQPQHF.

The chain joins TRBV6-1 to TRBJ2-1, with D possibly matching TRBD1 (5 bases). The CDR3 totals 16 residues. Trimming left V 0 bases short and J 6 bases short, with 15 bases between. CDR1 is MNHNS and CDR2 is SASEGT in the germline V gene. DNA of the CDR3: TGTGCCAGCAGTGAAGCTACAGGTTATAGAGTCAATGAGCAGTTCTTC. Protein product: CASSEATGYRVNEQFF.

This chain links TRBV18 with TRBJ1-5; 9 nucleotides agree with TRBD1. This CDR3 has 14 residues. The V gene's germline CDR1 is KGHSH and CDR2 LQKENI. Trimming at V came to 4 bases and at J to 6 bases, leaving 4 bases not matched to a gene. This CDR3 reads CASSLQGASQPQHF. The CDR3 DNA is TGTGCCAGCTCACTACAGGGGGCGAGTCAGCCCCAGCATTTT.